This T cell receptor (beta chain) stems from a study of response to subunit inactivated influenza vaccine (dated 2018 in TCRdb). For context, the study as a whole: To follow how T cells responded to a trivalent subunit inactivated influenza vaccine, the researchers relied on deep quantitative profiling of the T cell receptor repertoire.

The library was obtained by RT-PCR. For sequencing, an Illumina HiSeq 2500 was employed. Using fastp trimming at Q25 and MiXCR clonotype assembly, TCRdb reanalyzed the public sequencing data and kept in-frame beta chains. A single entry per CDR3 protein holds the most common genes and DNA from its merged rows. The sample records more than 600,000 distinct CDR3 sequences, less than 20% of which are singletons. The top ten constitute 11% of the sample. Note on this clonotype: Its specific antigen is unknown. Base-call qualities are not available, and no considerably larger clone is one nucleotide away.

The CDR3 spans 14 residues, from the cysteine through the phenylalanine. Only the CDR3 part of the read is kept: 42 bases, read in frame from the first base. V trim: 5 bases; J trim: 4 bases; unmatched bases: 5. CDR1 is given as MNHEY and CDR2 as SVGEGT, both from the germline V gene. Points the paper makes about the study in general: According to the authors, only a limited number of new T cells may be recruited by each seasonal influenza vaccination.

The TCR was taken from a man between 45 and 60 years old who received an inactivated influenza vaccine. Donor details come from another sample of the same person, matched by shared clones. The starting material was PBMCs from blood, obtained roughly 5 days after vaccination. The V and J segments used are TRBV6-2 or TRBV6-3 and TRBJ2-5; 9 central bases correspond to TRBD1. This receptor has the CDR3 CASSLQGARETQYF. The DNA reads as follows: TGTGCCAGCAGTCTACAGGGGGCTAGAGAGACCCAGTACTTC.